The clone carrying this T cell receptor (beta chain) was detected many times. Its specificity is not known. This entry comes from a study of T cell repertoires in cytomegalovirus infection. Turning to the study itself: Public TCR beta signatures were indicative of both CMV infection and a matching HLA type. Study observations and caveats: Carriage of CMV together with the relevant HLA was identifiable through cumulative public TCR beta family frequency. CMV-specific TCR beta clonotypes restricted by HLA-C dominated the ex vivo response.

The germline V gene has CDR1 SGHVS and CDR2 FQNEAQ. The CDR3 is made up of 14 amino acids. V dropped 3 bases and J dropped 2 bases, with 9 bases sitting between them. MiXCR, run by TCRdb on the reads, gives a single entry per CDR3 protein. The table records approximately 70,000 distinct CDR3 sequences, just under 4% of them present only once. The rearrangement joins TRBV7-8 to TRBJ2-3; D possibly corresponds to TRBD2 (5 bases). The source of this sequence is a human donor in good health (CMV status not recorded). Some clones in this sample may be carry-over from other donors' samples. Material for sequencing was PBMCs. CDR3 region: CASSLERFTDTQYF. In DNA form, the CDR3 reads TGTGCCAGCAGCTTGGAGCGGTTCACAGATACGCAGTATTTT.